The source of this T cell receptor (beta chain) is a study of molecular identifiers for immune sequencing clone quantification. In the study overall: In replicates, RNA taken from roughly 20,000 or 100,000 naive CD8 cells was divided five ways, and four portions underwent sequencing.

CDR3 length: 15 amino acids. Germline CDR1 is SGHTA and CDR2 is FQGNSA. Trimming cost V 4 bases and J 7 bases; bases outside gene matches: 12. Comment on this clonotype: What it recognizes is unknown. A much larger clone is a single base away; this may be a read error. In this CDR3 the conserved last residue, phenylalanine or tryptophan, is missing, so a read error is likely.

Making the bulk TCR libraries relied on previously described methods and listed TCR primers. TCRdb re-derived calls from the PCR reads in MiXCR, one entry per CDR3 protein. The data contain over 550,000 distinct CDR3 sequences, 25% of them singletons. Study-wide findings and caveats: It was shown that clones above 20 RNA copies held over 97% of effector molecules, but under 1% in naive cells.

The chain links TRBV7-2 to TRBJ2-7; 8 nucleotides line up with TRBD1. Sample: naive CD8+ T cells from blood, with Jurkat cell RNA spiked in. Subset in this sample: FACS-sorted CD8+CD4-CCR7+CD45RA+ naive T cells. The sequence was obtained from a human donor in good health. Some libraries in this study had Jurkat cell RNA spiked in. This CDR3 is CASSSPRDRPLEQYY. The CDR3 bases are TGTGCCAGCAGCTCCCCCCGGGACAGGCCCCTGGAGCAGTACTAC.